A selection of T cell receptor beta chains follows, all from one sample in a study of T cell repertoires in cytomegalovirus infection. TCRdb passed the reads through MiXCR, listing each CDR3 protein once. The sample includes around 310,000 distinct CDR3 sequences, about 28% seen only once; the top ten take over 15%. No antigen has been identified for these receptors. The sequencing here drew on cultured PBMCs, taken from culture after CMV antigen stimulation. Receptors originate from a human donor in good health (CMV status not recorded). Some clones in this sample may be carry-over from other donors' samples. Both conserved end residues are part of each CDR3. The D gene is left open where the match is weak. Part of the rows lack a size; the others show once, few, many or a class for expanded clones.

clone_size	v_call	d_call	j_call	cdr3_length	cdr3_aa	cdr3_nt
few	TRBV7-8	TRBD1	TRBJ2-1	16	CASSLPGQGSYNEQFF	TGTGCCAGCAGCTTACCTGGACAGGGATCCTACAATGAGCAGTTCTTC
.	TRBV29-1	.	TRBJ1-5	13	CSVGQNSNQPQHF	TGCAGCGTTGGACAGAATAGCAATCAGCCCCAGCATTTT
.	TRBV5-4	TRBD2	TRBJ2-3	16	CASSKTSGTSTDTQYF	TGTGCCAGCAGCAAAACTAGCGGGACTAGCACAGATACGCAGTATTTT
once	TRBV29-1	.	TRBJ1-2	15	CSVEDRWQGLYGYTF	TGCAGCGTTGAAGATCGATGGCAGGGCCTTTATGGCTACACCTTC
.	TRBV2	.	TRBJ1-1	15	CASSEQAGRNTDAFF	TGTGCCAGCAGTGAACAGGCAGGGAGGAACACTGATGCTTTCTTT
.	TRBV7-2	TRBD2	TRBJ2-1	18	CASSFPLGLAPVTNEQFF	TGTGCCAGCAGCTTTCCTCTCGGACTAGCTCCCGTCACCAATGAGCAGTTCTTC
.	TRBV11-2	TRBD2	TRBJ2-3	15	CASSPRRGTTDTQYF	TGTGCCAGCAGCCCGAGGCGGGGGACCACAGATACGCAGTATTTT
.	TRBV11-2	TRBD2	TRBJ2-5	16	CASSRRGGRAGETQYF	TGTGCCAGCAGTCGGAGGGGCGGGAGGGCCGGAGAGACCCAGTACTTC
.	TRBV6-1	.	TRBJ1-5	15	CASSERGGREQPQHF	TGTGCCAGCAGTGAAAGGGGGGGCCGGGAACAGCCCCAGCATTTT
.	TRBV5-1	.	TRBJ1-4	15	CASSRQLSTNEKLFF	TGCGCCAGCAGTCGCCAGCTGTCGACTAATGAAAAACTGTTTTTT
.	TRBV6-2/TRBV6-3	.	TRBJ1-5	14	CASSPQRRGQPQHF	TGTGCCAGCAGTCCCCAAAGAAGGGGTCAGCCCCAGCATTTT
few	TRBV19	TRBD1	TRBJ1-6	14	CASRVPGQDSPLHF	TGTGCCAGTAGGGTCCCGGGACAGGATTCACCCCTCCACTTT
.	TRBV27	.	TRBJ1-6	13	CASSPGGLSPLHF	TGTGCCAGCAGTCCCGGCGGTCTTTCACCCCTCCACTTT
few	TRBV19	TRBD1	TRBJ1-6	15	CASSPFSQGNSPLHF	TGTGCCAGTAGTCCGTTCTCACAGGGGAATTCACCCCTCCACTTT
few	TRBV27	.	TRBJ2-7	13	CASSLNRRGEQYF	TGTGCCAGCAGTTTAAACCGGAGAGGGGAGCAGTACTTC
.	TRBV7-3	.	TRBJ2-3	16	CASSPQEGQRTDTQYF	TGTGCCAGCAGCCCCCAGGAGGGCCAACGCACAGATACGCAGTATTTT
few	TRBV11-2	.	TRBJ2-2	18	CASSPSLVRTGSTGELFF	TGTGCCAGCAGCCCCTCGCTAGTCCGAACGGGGAGCACCGGGGAGCTGTTTTTT
.	TRBV11-2	.	TRBJ1-4	14	CASSFRTWGEKLFF	TGTGCCAGCAGCTTCAGGACGTGGGGAGAAAAACTGTTTTTT
.	TRBV10-3	.	TRBJ2-3	14	CAISERQGPDTQYF	TGTGCCATCAGTGAGCGCCAGGGCCCAGATACGCAGTATTTT
few	TRBV28	.	TRBJ2-5	17	CASSLFVTVYRQETQYF	TGTGCCAGCAGTTTATTTGTTACAGTATACCGACAAGAGACCCAGTACTTC
many	TRBV12-3/TRBV12-4	.	TRBJ2-7	11	CASSYGPEQYF	TGTGCCAGCAGTTACGGACCCGAGCAGTACTTC
many	TRBV10-3	TRBD1	TRBJ1-1	14	CAISAGQGPTEAFF	TGTGCCATCAGTGCCGGACAGGGGCCCACTGAAGCTTTCTTT
few	TRBV12-3/TRBV12-4	.	TRBJ1-1	15	CASSSLEQGYTEAFF	TGTGCCAGCAGCAGTTTAGAGCAGGGTTACACTGAAGCTTTCTTT
.	TRBV20-1	.	TRBJ2-1	11	CSAPAVDEQFF	TGCAGTGCCCCAGCGGTCGATGAGCAGTTCTTC
few	TRBV11-2	TRBD1	TRBJ1-6	15	CASSLAGQPNSPLHF	TGTGCCAGCAGTTTGGCGGGACAGCCGAATTCACCCCTCCACTTT
.	TRBV11-1	TRBD2	TRBJ2-7	17	CASSAPGLAGNGYEQYF	TGTGCCAGCAGCGCTCCGGGACTAGCGGGTAACGGCTACGAGCAGTACTTC
.	TRBV7-9	TRBD1	TRBJ2-5	14	CASRPRTGGETQYF	TGTGCCAGCAGACCAAGGACAGGGGGGGAGACCCAGTACTTC
few	TRBV7-9	TRBD2	TRBJ2-7	17	CASSFTSGSRAIYEQYF	TGTGCCAGCAGCTTCACTAGCGGTAGTCGCGCCATCTACGAGCAGTACTTC
.	TRBV27	.	TRBJ1-1	14	CASSQTVGYTEAFF	TGTGCCAGCAGTCAGACAGTGGGGTACACTGAAGCTTTCTTT
many	TRBV7-2	TRBD2	TRBJ2-1	15	CASSLDGSGRPEQFF	TGTGCCAGCAGCTTAGACGGTAGCGGGAGGCCCGAGCAGTTCTTC
.	TRBV4-1	TRBD2	TRBJ2-3	18	CASSQVGFGGGRTDTQYF	TGCGCCAGCAGCCAAGTTGGGTTCGGGGGAGGGAGAACAGATACGCAGTATTTT
.	TRBV7-9	TRBD1	TRBJ2-3	18	CASSWDRTVTSQRDTQYF	TGTGCCAGCAGCTGGGACAGGACTGTCACCTCCCAGAGAGATACGCAGTATTTT
.	TRBV5-1	TRBD1	TRBJ2-1	15	CASSPGTGARGEQFF	TGCGCCAGCAGCCCAGGGACAGGGGCAAGGGGTGAGCAGTTCTTC
.	TRBV27	.	TRBJ1-6	12	CASKVREAPLHF	TGTGCCAGCAAGGTTAGGGAGGCACCCCTCCACTTT
few	TRBV6-1	TRBD2	TRBJ2-3	15	CASSRAGVGTDTQYF	TGTGCCAGCAGTAGAGCGGGAGTGGGAACAGATACGCAGTATTTT
.	TRBV12-5	.	TRBJ2-3	12	CASGFSFGTQYF	TGTGCTAGTGGTTTTAGTTTCGGTACGCAGTATTTT
medium-sized	TRBV7-2	TRBD2	TRBJ2-7	18	CASSLAPVWEGPSYEQYF	TGTGCCAGCAGCTTAGCGCCGGTTTGGGAGGGACCCTCCTACGAGCAGTACTTC
few	TRBV20-1	.	TRBJ2-7	14	CSAPIRGRNNEQYF	TGCAGTGCGCCGATTCGGGGGAGGAATAACGAGCAGTACTTC
.	TRBV14	.	TRBJ1-2	14	CASSQVRGNYGYTF	TGTGCCAGCAGCCAAGTCAGGGGAAACTATGGCTACACCTTC
many	TRBV7-2	.	TRBJ2-5	15	CASSLGGRVVETQYF	TGTGCCAGCAGCTTAGGCGGTCGGGTGGTCGAGACCCAGTACTTC
.	TRBV12-3/TRBV12-4	TRBD1	TRBJ1-2	14	CASSRDRDEYGYTF	TGTGCCAGCAGCCGGGACAGGGATGAGTATGGCTACACCTTC
.	TRBV7-2	.	TRBJ2-3	11	CASRITETQYF	TGTGCCAGCAGAATCACAGAGACGCAGTATTTT